The clone carrying this T cell receptor (beta chain) was seen at least ten times. One entry per CDR3 protein results from TCRdb running MiXCR on the PCR reads. Of 8,600 or so distinct CDR3 sequences detected, roughly 23% appear once; the ten largest clones hold 7.5% to 10%. The sample comes from a study of CXCR3 chemokines and chemotherapy response in bladder cancer. Between the trimmed V and J ends, which lost 10 bases and 3 bases, there was a span of 13 bases. The length of the CDR3 is 13 residues. Collection of the sample occurred from a patient whose treatment included neoadjuvant chemotherapy. V usage is TRBV12-3 or TRBV12-4 and J usage is TRBJ2-1; the D is unclear. The TCR sequence derives from a human donor with bladder cancer that did not respond to neoadjuvant chemotherapy. CDR3 loop: CATGPGFYNEQFF. In DNA, the CDR3 is TGTGCCACCGGCCCAGGATTCTACAATGAGCAGTTCTTC.